Sequencing of this TCR beta chain was carried out in a study of sequential checkpoint blockade in melanoma. Overall study context: First-line arms were nivolumab then ipilimumab, or the reverse, randomized 1:1. Both treatment sequences were followed by maintenance nivolumab.

V was clipped by 8 bases and J by 2 bases, with 11 bases between them. Per germline, CDR1 SEHNR and CDR2 FQNEAQ (reference sequence). The CDR3 sequence is 13 residues long. The treatment denotes: randomized to nivolumab then ipilimumab (arm A) or the reverse (arm B). No patient had prior DNA-damaging chemotherapy. PBMC sorting kept live CD3+CD8+ cells without CD19 or CD56. Profiling relied on immunoSEQ multiplex PCR, and the TCRdb table lists in-frame clones only, not all of them. The table shows tens of thousands of clones, with approximately 91% occurring only once. The J gene is TRBJ2-3, the V gene TRBV7-9; D might be TRBD1 (6 bases). The sample consisted of CD8+ T cells sorted from blood (inferred from file names), taken from a patient given nivolumab and ipilimumab in sequence. This TCR was sampled from a human donor with melanoma. For the CDR3, the DNA is TGTGCCAGCTCCGGGACACCCACAGATACGCAGTATTTT. It codes for CASSGTPTDTQYF.